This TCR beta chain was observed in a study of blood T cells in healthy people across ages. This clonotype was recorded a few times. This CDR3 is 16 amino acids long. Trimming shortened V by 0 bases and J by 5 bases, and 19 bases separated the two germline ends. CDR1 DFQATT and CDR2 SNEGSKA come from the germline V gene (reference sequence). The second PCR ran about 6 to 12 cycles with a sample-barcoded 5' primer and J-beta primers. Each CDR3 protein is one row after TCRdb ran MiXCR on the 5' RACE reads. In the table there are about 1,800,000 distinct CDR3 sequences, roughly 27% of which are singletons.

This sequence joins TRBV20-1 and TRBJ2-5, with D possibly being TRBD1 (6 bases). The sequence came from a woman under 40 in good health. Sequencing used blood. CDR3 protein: CSARDQGTDPLETQYF. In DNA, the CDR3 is TGCAGTGCTAGAGATCAGGGGACCGATCCCCTGGAGACCCAGTACTTC.